The clone carrying this T cell receptor beta chain was found once. Seattle cases were enrolled at active infection and followed longitudinally. The sample comes from a study of blood T cell repertoires in COVID-19. Across the whole study: The samples span acute and convalescent COVID-19 from the United States, Italy and Spain. PBMCs, B-cell-depleted T cells, or T cells provided the cDNA or gDNA that made up the material.

Germline lookup yields CDR1 SGHNT and CDR2 YYREEE (reference sequence). V gave up 4 bases and J gave up 5 bases, with 15 bases separating them. The CDR3 is made up of 14 amino acids. The protocol was immunoSEQ multiplex PCR, while the TCRdb copy is restricted to in-frame clones and leaves out a portion. Of almost 200,000 clones listed, just under 85% were seen once; the top ten hold 0.95%. V and J are TRBV5-4 and TRBJ2-5; possible D gene TRBD1, 6 bases. The sequence was collected from a man in his 60s with COVID-19, enrolled during active disease. Sequenced: peripheral blood. CDR3 amino acids: CASSPPQGVETQYF. The CDR3 coding sequence is TGTGCCAGCAGCCCACCACAGGGAGTGGAGACCCAGTACTTC.